These 11 T cell receptor beta chains share one sample of origin, sequenced in a study of cytomegalovirus exposure and HLA in healthy donors (dated by TCRdb to about 2017). The library was produced with the immunoSEQ multiplex PCR assay. A mixture of 60 forward primers for TCR Vbeta segments and 13 reverse primers for TCR Jbeta segments was used in the multiplex PCR. TCRdb provides this immuneACCESS table in a form limited to in-frame rearrangements. Some clones are lacking; in checked studies, under half of them reflect an unresolved V gene, and why the rest are absent is not known. In all, the sample holds about 160,000 clones, and about three quarters of those were seen once. The ten largest clones capture roughly 4.5% of the sample. The sample taken for sequencing was PBMCs. The receptors were sampled from a young man in good health and CMV-seropositive.

This chain joins TRBV6-5 and TRBJ1-1, with D perhaps TRBD1 (5 bases). V was clipped by 5 bases and J by 7 bases, with 11 bases between them. Germline values: CDR1 MNHEY, CDR2 SVGAGI. This CDR3 comprises 12 residues. Written as DNA, the CDR3 is TGTGCCAGCAGTACCCGACAGAGTGAAGCTTTCTTT. It specifies CASSTRQSEAFF.

This rearrangement joins TRBV9 to TRBJ1-4; TRBD1 matches 8 bases. The CDR3 is 16 amino acids. V lost 5 bases to trimming and J lost 3 bases; unmatched junction nucleotides: 9. Looked up from germline, CDR1 is SGDLS and CDR2 is YYNGEE. The DNA of the CDR3 is TGTGCCAGCAGTCCAGGGGGCAGGGCGGCTAATGAAAAACTGTTTTTT. Translating gives CASSPGGRAANEKLFF.

This chain connects TRBV5-1 to TRBJ2-6, with 8 positions matching TRBD1. Germline assignment: CDR1 SGHRS and CDR2 YFSETQ. This CDR3 comprises 15 residues. Trimming took 1 base from V and 9 from J; bases not matched to a gene: 6. CDR3 in amino acids: CASSLTGQGGNVLTF. CDR3 nucleotide sequence: TGCGCCAGCAGCTTGACCGGACAGGGTGGCAACGTCCTGACTTTC.

J is TRBJ2-2 and V is TRBV11-2; 9 bases are a match to TRBD2. The CDR3 has 15 amino acids. The V segment lost 2 bases and the J segment 3 bases; nucleotides outside the gene matches: 1. The germline gives CDR1 SGHAT, CDR2 FQNNGV. Written as DNA, the CDR3 is TGTGCCAGCAGCTTAAGACTAGCGGACACCGGGGAGCTGTTTTTT. It translates to CASSLRLADTGELFF.

As regards this clone: One end of the junction does not line up with germline, which may come from a read error. The rearrangement links TRBV5-4 to TRBJ2-5; tentative D call: TRBD2 (7 bases). Per the germline V gene, CDR1 is SGHNT and CDR2 is YYREEE (reference sequence). The CDR3 is made up of 14 amino acids. This chain's CDR3 is CASTLGGGGETQYF. CDR3 nucleotide sequence: TGTGCCAGCACCTTGGGGGGGGGCGGGGAGACCCAGTACTTC. The complete variable domain, with remaining parts taken from reference TRBV5-4 and TRBJ2-5, reads ETGVTQSPTHLIKTRGQQVTLRCSSQSGHNTVSWYQQALGQGPQFIFQYYREEENGRGNFPPRFSGLQFPNYSSELNVNALELDDSALYLCASTLGGGGETQYFGPGTRLLVL.

This chain connects TRBV19 to TRBJ2-6; weak D call: TRBD2 (7 bases). The CDR3 loop spans 17 amino acids. Per the germline V gene, CDR1 is LNHDA and CDR2 is SQIVND (reference sequence). V was cut by 4 bases and J by 2 bases, with 15 bases left in between. CDR3 DNA sequence: TGTGCCAGTAGTACCTTAACAGGGAGGGCTGGGGCCAACGTCCTGACTTTC. The encoded protein is CASSTLTGRAGANVLTF.

The chain uses TRBV5-1 and TRBJ1-2; D unresolved. This CDR3 has 14 residues. V was clipped by 4 bases and J by 5 bases, with 15 bases between them. In germline, CDR1 is SGHRS, CDR2 YFSETQ. The CDR3 bases are TGCGCCAGCAGCCTATGGACGGAGGGTTATGGCTACACCTTC. Amino acids: CASSLWTEGYGYTF.

This rearrangement joins TRBV15 to TRBJ2-5, with 14 bases aligning to TRBD2. CDR1 is LNHNV and CDR2 is YYDKDF in the germline V gene (reference sequence). The ends lost 5 bases at V and 4 bases at J; junction bases unmatched: 6. This CDR3 comprises 16 residues. CDR3 nucleotides: TGTGCCACCAGCCCCCCGGGACTAGCGGGAGTAGAGACCCAGTACTTC. Residues: CATSPPGLAGVETQYF.

The chain carries TRBV6-5 and TRBJ1-2; TRBD1 aligns across 8 bases. Germline CDR1 reads MNHEY; CDR2 reads SVGAGI. The CDR3 spans 13 residues. Unmatched junction bases numbered 8, after V lost 10 bases and J lost 4 bases. CDR3 sequence (DNA): TGTGCCACCCAGGGGGCGATGGGCTATGGCTACACCTTC. Its translation is CATQGAMGYGYTF.

The chain couples TRBV5-5 to TRBJ2-1; TRBD2 matches at 11 bases. The germline V gene encodes CDR1 SGHKS and CDR2 YYEKEE (reference sequence). Trimming at V came to 0 bases and at J to 4 bases, leaving 6 bases not matched to a gene. The CDR3 has 17 residues. DNA of the CDR3: TGTGCCAGCAGCTTGGTGTTAGCGGGGGGGTTATACAATGAGCAGTTCTTC. Residues: CASSLVLAGGLYNEQFF.

This clone has only one observation. CDR3 in amino acids: CAWSVRGVGAFF. As DNA, the CDR3 is TGTGCCTGGAGTGTACGGGGGGTTGGAGCTTTCTTT. The gene calls are TRBV30 and TRBJ1-1, with D perhaps matching TRBD1 (5 bases). Germline CDR1 GTSNPN, CDR2 SVGIG (reference sequence). The length of the CDR3 is 12 residues. V was shortened by 0 bases and J by 10 bases, with 12 bases between the two germline ends. Supplemented by reference TRBV30 and TRBJ1-1, the full variable domain reads SQTIHQWPATLVQPVGSPLSLECTVEGTSNPNLYWYRQAAGRGLQLLFYSVGIGQISSEVPQNLSASRPQDRQFILSSKKLLLSDSGFYLCAWSVRGVGAFFGQGTRLTVV.